Described below is a single T cell receptor beta chain sequence and its context. The germline gene is not matched at one end of the junction; a read error may be the cause. Unique molecular identifiers tagged the TCRbeta library. One entry per CDR3 protein, called by TCRdb with MiXCR from the PCR reads. The sample has 500,000 or so distinct CDR3 sequences, 32% seen once. The entry originates in a study of T-cell reconstitution after alpha-beta-depleted transplantation in children. Germline V gene lookup returns CDR1 SGHRS and CDR2 YFSETQ. CDR3 length: 16 residues. The chain joins TRBV5-1 to TRBJ2-2, with TRBD2 matching over 10 bases. The sequenced sample was PBMCs from the stem cell graft donor, obtained from the stem cell graft. This clonotype originated in a human donor who donated a stem cell graft to a child with aplastic anemia. The CDR3 loop is CASRRQSGRDTGELFF. Here the CDR3 DNA reads TGCGCCAGCAGGAGGCAGAGCGGGAGGGACACTGGGGAGCTGTTTTTT.